This note documents a single T cell receptor (beta chain) sequence. What it recognizes is unknown. Profiled with immunoSEQ multiplex PCR; TCRdb holds only in-frame clones, not every one. The sample shows some 130,000 clones, over 85% of them seen only once. This specimen belongs to a study of T cell responses to AZD1222 COVID-19 vaccine. Study observations and caveats: Spike was spanned by vaccine-associated CD4 TCRs, with dominance at 160-218 and 743-854. Only a handful of AZD1222 recipients tested seropositive at baseline. It was only after the peak T cell response that any repertoires were sampled. The donor cohort was predominantly white British with a female majority, and clonal diversity may have been underestimated.

V was pared by 2 bases and J by 0 bases, with 2 bases of the junction left unmatched. The CDR3 is 15 residues long. Germline CDR1 and CDR2: ENHRY and SYGVKD. This specimen was peripheral blood, taken on day 0 of AZD1222 vaccination. This sequence was found in an adult in good health. The rearrangement joins TRBV10-3 to TRBJ2-7; 9 nucleotides align to TRBD1. For the CDR3, the DNA is TGTGCCATCAGTGAGCTGACAGGGGGCTCCTACGAGCAGTACTTC. Translated: CAISELTGGSYEQYF.